This T cell receptor (beta chain) is from a study of post-analysis software for immune sequencing data. Broader study findings: Patients showed TRBV5-6, TRBV5-1 and TRBV20-1 among 4 or 5 TRBV segments more frequent than in controls.

Unique molecular identifiers were present in the TCR beta cDNA libraries. Using its own MiXCR run on the PCR reads, TCRdb lists one record per CDR3 protein. The table lists hundreds of thousands of distinct CDR3 sequences, roughly 45% of them singletons. This clonotype was counted a few times. Its antigen is unknown. There are 15 residues in the CDR3. Trimming stripped 10 bases from V and 0 bases from J, with 13 bases between. Germline loops: CDR1 ENHRY, CDR2 SYGVKD. Material: blood. The V and J genes are TRBV10-3 and TRBJ2-6; D perhaps matches TRBD2 (6 bases). The origin of this receptor is a girl aged 10 to 17 with multiple sclerosis. CDR3 sequence reads: CASGTLSSGANVLTF. CDR3 DNA sequence: TGTGCCAGCGGGACCCTGAGCTCTGGGGCCAACGTCCTGACTTTC.